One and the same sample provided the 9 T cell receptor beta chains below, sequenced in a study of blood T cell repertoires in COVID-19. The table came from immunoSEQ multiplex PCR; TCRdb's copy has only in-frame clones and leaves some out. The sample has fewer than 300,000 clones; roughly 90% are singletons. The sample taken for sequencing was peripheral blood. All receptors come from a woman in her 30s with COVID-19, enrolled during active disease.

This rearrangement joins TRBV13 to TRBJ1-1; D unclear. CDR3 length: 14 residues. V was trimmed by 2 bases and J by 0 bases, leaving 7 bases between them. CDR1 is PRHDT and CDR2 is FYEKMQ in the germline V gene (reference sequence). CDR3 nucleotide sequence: TGTGCCAGCAGCTTACGAGGGATGAACACTGAAGCTTTCTTT. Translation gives CASSLRGMNTEAFF.

Here the CDR3 reads CAWSLSGNYGYTF. CDR3 bases: TGTGCCTGGAGTCTCTCGGGTAACTATGGCTACACCTTC. The chain links TRBV30 to TRBJ1-2, with unresolved D. CDR1 is GTSNPN, CDR2 SVGIG, per germline (reference sequence). The V end lost 2 bases, the J end lost 1 base, and 8 bases lay between the germline ends. The CDR3 contains 13 residues. Combining the CDR3 with reference TRBV30 and TRBJ1-2 gives the whole variable domain SQTIHQWPATLVQPVGSPLSLECTVEGTSNPNLYWYRQAAGRGLQLLFYSVGIGQISSEVPQNLSASRPQDRQFILSSKKLLLSDSGFYLCAWSLSGNYGYTFGSGTRLTVV.

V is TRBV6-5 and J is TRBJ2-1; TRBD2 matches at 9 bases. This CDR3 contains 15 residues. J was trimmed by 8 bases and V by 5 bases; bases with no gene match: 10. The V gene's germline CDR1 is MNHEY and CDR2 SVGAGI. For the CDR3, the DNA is TGTGCCAGCAGTCCCCGCCGTAGCGGGAGCCATGAGCAGTTCTTC. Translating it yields CASSPRRSGSHEQFF.

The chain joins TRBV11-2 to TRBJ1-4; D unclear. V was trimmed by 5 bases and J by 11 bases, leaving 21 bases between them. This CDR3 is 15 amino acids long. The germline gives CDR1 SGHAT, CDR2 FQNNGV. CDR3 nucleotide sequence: TGTGCCAGCAGCCCAGGAGGCAGCGGCCTCGAGAAACTGTTTTTT. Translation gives CASSPGGSGLEKLFF.

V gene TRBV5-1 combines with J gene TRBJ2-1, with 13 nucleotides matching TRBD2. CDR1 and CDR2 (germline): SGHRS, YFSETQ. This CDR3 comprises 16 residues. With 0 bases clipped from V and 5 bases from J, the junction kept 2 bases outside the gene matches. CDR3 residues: CASSLGLAGGHNEQFF. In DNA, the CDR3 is TGCGCCAGCAGCTTGGGACTAGCGGGAGGACACAATGAGCAGTTCTTC. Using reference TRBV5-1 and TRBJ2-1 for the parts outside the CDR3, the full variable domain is KAGVTQTPRYLIKTRGQQVTLSCSPISGHRSVSWYQQTPGQGLQFLFEYFSETQRNKGNFPGRFSGRQFSNSRSEMNVSTLELGDSALYLCASSLGLAGGHNEQFFGPGTRLTVL.

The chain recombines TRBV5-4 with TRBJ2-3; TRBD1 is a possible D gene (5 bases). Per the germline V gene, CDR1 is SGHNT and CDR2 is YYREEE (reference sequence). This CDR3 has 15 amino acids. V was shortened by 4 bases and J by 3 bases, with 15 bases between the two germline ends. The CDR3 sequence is CASSAPWGRTDTQYF. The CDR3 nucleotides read TGTGCCAGCAGCGCCCCATGGGGCCGGACAGATACGCAGTATTTT.

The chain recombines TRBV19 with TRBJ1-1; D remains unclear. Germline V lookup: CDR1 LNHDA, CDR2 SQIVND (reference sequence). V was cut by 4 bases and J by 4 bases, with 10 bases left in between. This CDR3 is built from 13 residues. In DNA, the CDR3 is TGTGCCAGTAGTAGGGCGCCGAGCACTGAAGCTTTCTTT. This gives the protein CASSRAPSTEAFF.

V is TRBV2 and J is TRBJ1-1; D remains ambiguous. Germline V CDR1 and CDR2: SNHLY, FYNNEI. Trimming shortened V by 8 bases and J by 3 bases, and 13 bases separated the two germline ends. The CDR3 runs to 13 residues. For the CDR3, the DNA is TGTGCCAGCTCGAGGGCCATAGACACTGAAGCTTTCTTT. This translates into CASSRAIDTEAFF.

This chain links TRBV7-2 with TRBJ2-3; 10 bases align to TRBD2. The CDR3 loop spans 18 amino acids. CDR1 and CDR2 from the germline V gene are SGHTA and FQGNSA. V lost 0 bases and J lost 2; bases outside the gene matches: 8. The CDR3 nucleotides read TGTGCCAGCAGCTTAGCCGTCCTAGCGGGAGATAACACAGATACGCAGTATTTT. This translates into CASSLAVLAGDNTDTQYF.